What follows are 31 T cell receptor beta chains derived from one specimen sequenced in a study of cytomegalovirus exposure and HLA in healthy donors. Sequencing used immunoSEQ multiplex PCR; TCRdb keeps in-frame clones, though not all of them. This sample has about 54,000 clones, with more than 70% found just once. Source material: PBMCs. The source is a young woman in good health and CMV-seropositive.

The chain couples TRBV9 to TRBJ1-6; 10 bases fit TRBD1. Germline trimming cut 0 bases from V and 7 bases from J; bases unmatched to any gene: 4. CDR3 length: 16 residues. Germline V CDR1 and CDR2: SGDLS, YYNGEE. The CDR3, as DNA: TGTGCCAGCAGCGTAGGACAGGGGGCAGTCAATTCACCCCTCCACTTT. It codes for CASSVGQGAVNSPLHF.

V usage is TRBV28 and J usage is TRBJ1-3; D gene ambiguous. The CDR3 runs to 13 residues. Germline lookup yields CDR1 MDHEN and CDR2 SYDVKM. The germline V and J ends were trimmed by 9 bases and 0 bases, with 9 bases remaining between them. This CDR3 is CASEDSSGNTIYF. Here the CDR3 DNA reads TGTGCCAGTGAGGATAGCTCTGGAAACACCATATATTTT.

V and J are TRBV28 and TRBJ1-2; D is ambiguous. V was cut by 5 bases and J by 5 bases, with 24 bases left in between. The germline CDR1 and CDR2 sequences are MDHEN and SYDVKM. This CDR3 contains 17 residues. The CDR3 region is CASSVDLHARGIYGYTF. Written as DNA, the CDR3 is TGTGCCAGCAGTGTCGATCTACACGCCCGGGGAATTTATGGCTACACCTTC.

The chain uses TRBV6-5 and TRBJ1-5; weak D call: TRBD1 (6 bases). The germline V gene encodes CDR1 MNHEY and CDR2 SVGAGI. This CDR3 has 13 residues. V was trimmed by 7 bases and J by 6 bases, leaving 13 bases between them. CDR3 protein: CASKGGGSQPQHF. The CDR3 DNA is TGTGCCAGCAAAGGGGGGGGCAGTCAGCCCCAGCATTTT.

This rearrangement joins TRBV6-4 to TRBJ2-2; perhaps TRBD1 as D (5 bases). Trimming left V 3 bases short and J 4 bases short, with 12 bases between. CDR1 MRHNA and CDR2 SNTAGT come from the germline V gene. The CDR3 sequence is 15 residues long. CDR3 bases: TGTGCCAGCAGTGAAGGGGCTATCGGCACCGGGGAGCTGTTTTTT. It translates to CASSEGAIGTGELFF.

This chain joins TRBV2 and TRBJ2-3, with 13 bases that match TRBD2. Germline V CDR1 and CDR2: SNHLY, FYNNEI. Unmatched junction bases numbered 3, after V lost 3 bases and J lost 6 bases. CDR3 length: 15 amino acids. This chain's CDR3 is CASSELTSGGDTQYF. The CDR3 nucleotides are TGTGCCAGCAGTGAGCTGACTAGCGGGGGGGATACGCAGTATTTT.

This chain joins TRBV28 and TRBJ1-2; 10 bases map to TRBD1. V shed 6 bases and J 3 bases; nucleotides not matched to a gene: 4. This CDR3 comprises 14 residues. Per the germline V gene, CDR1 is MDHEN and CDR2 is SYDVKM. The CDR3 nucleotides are TGTGCCAGCAGAACCGGGACAGGGGACTATGGCTACACCTTC. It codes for CASRTGTGDYGYTF.

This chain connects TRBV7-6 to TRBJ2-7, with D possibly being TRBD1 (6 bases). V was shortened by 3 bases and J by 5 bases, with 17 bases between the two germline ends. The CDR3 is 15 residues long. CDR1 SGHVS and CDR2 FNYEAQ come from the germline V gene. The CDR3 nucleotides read TGTGCCAGCAGCTTGGAAGACAGGCGTAAGGACGAGCAGTACTTC. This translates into CASSLEDRRKDEQYF.

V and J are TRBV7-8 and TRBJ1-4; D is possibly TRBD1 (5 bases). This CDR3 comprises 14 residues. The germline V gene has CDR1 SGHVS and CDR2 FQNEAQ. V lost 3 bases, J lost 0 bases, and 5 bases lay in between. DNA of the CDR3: TGTGCCAGCAGCTTGACAGCAACTAATGAAAAACTGTTTTTT. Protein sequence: CASSLTATNEKLFF.

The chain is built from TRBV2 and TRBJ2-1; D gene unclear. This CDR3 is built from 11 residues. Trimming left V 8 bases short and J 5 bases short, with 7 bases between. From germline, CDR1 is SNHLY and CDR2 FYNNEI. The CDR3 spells CASGRNNEQFF. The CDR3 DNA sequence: TGTGCCAGCGGTAGAAACAATGAGCAGTTCTTC.

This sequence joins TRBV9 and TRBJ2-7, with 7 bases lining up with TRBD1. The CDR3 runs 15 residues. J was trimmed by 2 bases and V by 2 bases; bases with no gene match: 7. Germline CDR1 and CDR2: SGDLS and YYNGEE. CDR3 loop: CASSVGTGATYEQYF. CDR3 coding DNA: TGTGCCAGCAGCGTGGGAACAGGGGCGACCTACGAGCAGTACTTC.

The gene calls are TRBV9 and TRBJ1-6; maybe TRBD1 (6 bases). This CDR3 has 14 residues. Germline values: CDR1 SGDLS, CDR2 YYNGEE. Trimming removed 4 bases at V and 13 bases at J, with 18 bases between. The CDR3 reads CASSTRNTGSPLHF. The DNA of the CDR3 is TGTGCCAGCAGCACTCGAAATACAGGGAGCCCCCTCCACTTT.

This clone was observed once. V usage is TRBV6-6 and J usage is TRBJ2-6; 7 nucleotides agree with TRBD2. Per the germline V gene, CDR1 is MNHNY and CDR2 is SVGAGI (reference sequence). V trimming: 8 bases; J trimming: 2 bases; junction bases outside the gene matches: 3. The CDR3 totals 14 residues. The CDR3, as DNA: TGTGCCAGCCGGGGAGGGACTGGGGCCAACGTCCTGACTTTC. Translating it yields CASRGGTGANVLTF.

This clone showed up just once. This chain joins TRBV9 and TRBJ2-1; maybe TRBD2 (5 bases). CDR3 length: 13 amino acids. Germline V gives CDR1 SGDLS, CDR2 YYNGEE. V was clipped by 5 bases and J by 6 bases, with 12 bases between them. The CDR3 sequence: CASRSGVSNEQFF. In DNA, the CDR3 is TGTGCCAGCAGGTCCGGGGTTAGCAATGAGCAGTTCTTC.

The CDR3 bases are TGTGCCAGCAGCTGGGGGGGCACAGATACGCAGTATTTT. This codes for CASSWGGTDTQYF. V and J are TRBV5-4 and TRBJ2-3; TRBD2 might be the D (6 bases). The CDR3 extends over 13 amino acids. The V gene lost 3 bases and the J gene lost 1 base, with 6 bases spanning the gap. CDR1 is SGHNT, CDR2 YYREEE, per germline (reference sequence).

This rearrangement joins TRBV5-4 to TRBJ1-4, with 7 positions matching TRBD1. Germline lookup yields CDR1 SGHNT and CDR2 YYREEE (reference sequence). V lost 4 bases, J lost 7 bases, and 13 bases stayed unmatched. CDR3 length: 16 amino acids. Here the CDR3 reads CASSQDERQGGEKLFF. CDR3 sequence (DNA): TGTGCCAGCAGCCAAGATGAGCGACAGGGAGGTGAAAAACTGTTTTTT.

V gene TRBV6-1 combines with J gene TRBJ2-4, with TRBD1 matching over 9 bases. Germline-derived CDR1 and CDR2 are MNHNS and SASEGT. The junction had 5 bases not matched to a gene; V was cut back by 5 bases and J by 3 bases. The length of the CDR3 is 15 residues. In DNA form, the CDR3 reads TGTGCCAGCAGTTTACAGGGGGCAGGCAAAAACATTCAGTACTTC. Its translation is CASSLQGAGKNIQYF.

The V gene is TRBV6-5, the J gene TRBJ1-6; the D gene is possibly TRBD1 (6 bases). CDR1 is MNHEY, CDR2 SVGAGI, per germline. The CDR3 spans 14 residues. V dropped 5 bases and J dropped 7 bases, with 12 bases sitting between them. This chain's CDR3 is CASSQGSGNSPLHF. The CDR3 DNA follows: TGTGCCAGCAGTCAGGGGTCCGGCAATTCACCCCTCCACTTT.

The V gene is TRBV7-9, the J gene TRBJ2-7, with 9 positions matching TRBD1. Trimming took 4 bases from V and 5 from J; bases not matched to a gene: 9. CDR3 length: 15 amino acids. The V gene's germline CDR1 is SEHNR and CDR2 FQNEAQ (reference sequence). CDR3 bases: TGTGCCAGCAGCTCGGGACAGGGTAGTAACCACGAGCAGTACTTC. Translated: CASSSGQGSNHEQYF.

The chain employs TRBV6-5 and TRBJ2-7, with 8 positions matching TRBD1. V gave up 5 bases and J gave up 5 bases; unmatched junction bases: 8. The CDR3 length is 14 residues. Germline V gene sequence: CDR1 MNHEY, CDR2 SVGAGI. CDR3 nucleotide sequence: TGTGCCAGCAGTCGGACAGGGTTTCGGCACGAGCAGTACTTC. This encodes CASSRTGFRHEQYF.

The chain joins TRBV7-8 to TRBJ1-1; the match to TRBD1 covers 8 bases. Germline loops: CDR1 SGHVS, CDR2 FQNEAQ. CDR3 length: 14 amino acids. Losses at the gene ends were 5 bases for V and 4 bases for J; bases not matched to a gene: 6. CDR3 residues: CASSPGGWSTEAFF. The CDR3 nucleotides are TGTGCCAGCAGCCCAGGGGGCTGGAGCACTGAAGCTTTCTTT.

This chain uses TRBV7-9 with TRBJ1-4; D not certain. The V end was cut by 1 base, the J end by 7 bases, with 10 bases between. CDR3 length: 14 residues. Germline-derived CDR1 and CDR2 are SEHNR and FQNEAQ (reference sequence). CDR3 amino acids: CASSLGLESEKLFF. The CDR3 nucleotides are TGTGCCAGCAGCTTAGGGTTGGAGAGTGAAAAACTGTTTTTT.

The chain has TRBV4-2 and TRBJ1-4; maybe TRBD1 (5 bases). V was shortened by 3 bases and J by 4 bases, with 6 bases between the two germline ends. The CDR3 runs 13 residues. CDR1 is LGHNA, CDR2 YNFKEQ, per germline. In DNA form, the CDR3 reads TGTGCCAGCAGCCAGGGACTTAATGAAAAACTGTTTTTT. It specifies CASSQGLNEKLFF.

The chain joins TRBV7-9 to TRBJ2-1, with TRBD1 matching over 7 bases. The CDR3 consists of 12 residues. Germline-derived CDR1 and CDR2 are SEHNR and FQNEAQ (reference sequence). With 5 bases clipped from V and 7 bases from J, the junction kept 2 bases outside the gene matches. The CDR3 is CASSPTGNEQFF. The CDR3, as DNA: TGTGCCAGCAGCCCGACAGGGAATGAGCAGTTCTTC.

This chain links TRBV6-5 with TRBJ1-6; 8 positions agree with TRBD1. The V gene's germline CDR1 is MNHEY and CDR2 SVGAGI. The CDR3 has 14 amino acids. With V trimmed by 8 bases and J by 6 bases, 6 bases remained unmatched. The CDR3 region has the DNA TGTGCCAGCGGTGGGACAGGTCCTAATTCACCCCTCCACTTT. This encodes CASGGTGPNSPLHF.

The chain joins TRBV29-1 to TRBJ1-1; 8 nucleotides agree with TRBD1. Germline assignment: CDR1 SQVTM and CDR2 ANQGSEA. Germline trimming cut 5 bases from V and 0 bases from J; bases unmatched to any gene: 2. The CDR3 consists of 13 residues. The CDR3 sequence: CSVRTGLNTEAFF. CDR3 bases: TGCAGCGTTAGGACAGGGCTGAACACTGAAGCTTTCTTT.

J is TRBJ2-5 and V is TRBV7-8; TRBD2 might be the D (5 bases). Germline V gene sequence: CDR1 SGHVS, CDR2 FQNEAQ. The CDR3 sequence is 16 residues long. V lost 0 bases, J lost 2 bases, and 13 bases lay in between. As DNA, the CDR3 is TGTGCCAGCAGCTTAGCAGTCCGGGGTCGGCAAGAGACCCAGTACTTC. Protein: CASSLAVRGRQETQYF.

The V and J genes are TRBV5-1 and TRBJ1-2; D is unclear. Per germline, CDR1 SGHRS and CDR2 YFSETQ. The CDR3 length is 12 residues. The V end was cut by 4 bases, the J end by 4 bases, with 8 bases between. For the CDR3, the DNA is TGCGCCAGCAGCAGGGAGAGCTATGGCTACACCTTC. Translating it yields CASSRESYGYTF.

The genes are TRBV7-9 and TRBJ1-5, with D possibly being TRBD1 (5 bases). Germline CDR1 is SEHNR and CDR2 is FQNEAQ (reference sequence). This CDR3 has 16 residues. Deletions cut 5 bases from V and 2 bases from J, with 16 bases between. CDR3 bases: TGTGCCAGCAGCCAGGGCCCGGGAGTGGGCAATCAGCCCCAGCATTTT. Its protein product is CASSQGPGVGNQPQHF.

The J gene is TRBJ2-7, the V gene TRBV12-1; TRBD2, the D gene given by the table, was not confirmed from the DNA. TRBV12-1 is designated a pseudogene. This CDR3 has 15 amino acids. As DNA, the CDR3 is TGTGCCAGCAGCTCCTATCACCTCGGGGTCTACGAGCAGTACTTC. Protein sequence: CASSSYHLGVYEQYF.

CDR3 sequence: CASSLFNTGFNSPLHF. DNA for the CDR3: TGTGCCAGCAGCTTATTCAACACAGGGTTTAATTCACCCCTCCACTTT. V and J are TRBV11-1 and TRBJ1-6; the D gene is possibly TRBD1 (6 bases). Per germline, CDR1 SGHAT and CDR2 FQDESV (reference sequence). This CDR3 spans 16 amino acids. With 2 bases removed from V and 6 bases from J, the gap between germline ends came to 14 bases. The entire variable domain, with the rest obtained from reference TRBV11-1 and TRBJ1-6, is as follows: EAEVAQSPRYKITEKSQAVAFWCDPISGHATLYWYRQILGQGPELLVQFQDESVVDDSQLPKDRFSAERLKGVDSTLKIQPAELGDSAMYLCASSLFNTGFNSPLHFGNGTRLTVT.